This entry features one T cell receptor beta chain sequence. This sample was included in a study of blood T cell repertoires in COVID-19. Per the study methods: Amplification of reference gene primers was used by the study to estimate nucleated cell counts. Repertoires were generated with immunoSEQ multiplex PCR, while TCRdb's copy carries only in-frame clones and drops some. D and trimming were read from the DNA, whereas the V and J calls and clone size are those reported in that table. The table includes under 200,000 clones, roughly 80% detected once. The germline CDR1 and CDR2 sequences are SGHRS and YFSETQ. The CDR3 extends over 16 amino acids. V was clipped by 2 bases and J by 4 bases, with 18 bases between them.

The clonotype was recovered from a man in his fifties or sixties who had recovered from COVID-19. The rearrangement uses TRBV5-1 and TRBJ2-5; a weak D match, TRBD1 (6 bases). The material sequenced was PBMCs or T cells enriched from blood (not recorded which). CDR3 region: CASSFRTEEVRETQYF. DNA of the CDR3: TGCGCCAGCAGCTTCCGGACAGAGGAGGTTAGAGAGACCCAGTACTTC.